This T cell receptor beta chain was documented in a study of PD-1 blockade in classical Hodgkin lymphoma. There are 13 residues in the CDR3. The ends were cut back, 6 bases at V and 0 bases at J, with 11 bases in the middle. Per the germline V gene, CDR1 is SQVTM and CDR2 is ANQGSEA. Each patient experienced a relapse that followed autologous stem cell transplantation, and brentuximab vedotin exposure varied. TCRdb keeps only in-frame clones here, not all; method: immunoSEQ multiplex PCR. The sample carries around 10,000 clones, 60% to 85% recorded once. The TCR sequence derives from a human donor with classical Hodgkin lymphoma. This material consisted of peripheral blood mononuclear cells (PBMCs), taken at baseline. This rearrangement joins TRBV29-1 to TRBJ1-1; D uncertain. In nucleotides, the CDR3 is TGCAGCGTCGAACGATCAGTGAACACTGAAGCTTTCTTT. Encoded protein: CSVERSVNTEAFF.